These 18 T cell receptor beta chains were all obtained from the same sample, sequenced in a study of cytomegalovirus exposure and HLA in healthy donors. The method was immunoSEQ multiplex PCR; TCRdb's version includes in-frame clones alone and lacks a portion of them. The sample has 70,000 to 85,000 clones, less than 95% seen once. The sample taken for sequencing was PBMCs. The receptor source for this set is a woman between 18 and 30 years old in good health and CMV-seropositive.

The V and J genes are TRBV9 and TRBJ2-2; D might be TRBD1 (8 bases). V lost 4 bases, J lost 4 bases, and 14 bases lay in between. Germline lookup yields CDR1 SGDLS and CDR2 YYNGEE. The CDR3 totals 15 residues. The CDR3 region has the DNA TGTGCCAGCAGCACACAGGGGGGGAGCACCGGGGAGCTGTTTTTT. As protein: CASSTQGGSTGELFF.

J is TRBJ1-1 and V is TRBV6-6; 8 bases fit TRBD1. J lost 1 base, V lost 5 bases, and 9 bases had no gene match. There are 16 residues in the CDR3. Germline lookup yields CDR1 MNHNY and CDR2 SVGAGI (reference sequence). This chain's CDR3 is CASSPPRTGTNTEAFF. Written as DNA, the CDR3 is TGTGCCAGCAGTCCTCCCCGGACAGGGACGAACACTGAAGCTTTCTTT.

This clone was found once. The chain has TRBV7-6 and TRBJ2-1, with 9 bases fitting TRBD2. J lost 8 bases, V lost 7 bases, and 12 bases had no gene match. CDR3 length: 15 amino acids. The germline V gene has CDR1 SGHVS and CDR2 FNYEAQ. CDR3 sequence reads: CASTLSGREGDEQFF. The CDR3 coding sequence is TGTGCCAGCACCCTTTCGGGGCGGGAGGGGGATGAGCAGTTCTTC.

This chain uses TRBV7-8 with TRBJ2-7, with D perhaps matching TRBD1 (6 bases). The CDR3 sequence is 13 residues long. CDR1 SGHVS and CDR2 FQNEAQ come from the germline V gene. Trimming left V 4 bases short and J 6 bases short, with 13 bases between. CDR3 amino acids: CASSSTPRGEQYF. In nucleotides, the CDR3 is TGTGCCAGCAGCTCAACCCCCAGGGGCGAGCAGTACTTC.

The CDR3 loop is CASSQAASGGYEQYF. The CDR3 DNA is TGCGCCAGCAGCCAAGCGGCTAGCGGGGGCTACGAGCAGTACTTC. The chain couples TRBV4-3 to TRBJ2-7; TRBD2 agrees at 10 bases. CDR3 size: 15 residues. The germline gives CDR1 LGHNA, CDR2 YSLEER. The V segment lost 1 base and the J segment 3 bases; nucleotides outside the gene matches: 3.

This clone was seen a handful of times. The V call is TRBV5-1, the J call TRBJ2-1, with 16 bases lining up with TRBD2. CDR1 is SGHRS, CDR2 YFSETQ, per germline. Trimming cost V 4 bases and J 7 bases; bases outside gene matches: 14. The CDR3 is 19 amino acids. CDR3 DNA: TGCGCCAGCAGCGCGTACGGGACTAGCGGGGGGGCCATTAAAAATGAGCAGTTCTTC. It codes for CASSAYGTSGGAIKNEQFF.

This clone was counted once. The rearrangement uses TRBV27 and TRBJ2-1, with TRBD1 as a possible D gene (6 bases). Between the trimmed V and J ends, which lost 5 bases and 3 bases, there was a span of 11 bases. This CDR3 has 14 residues. The germline V gene has CDR1 MNHEY and CDR2 SMNVEV (reference sequence). This CDR3 reads CASSRQEFYNEQFF. The CDR3 nucleotides are TGTGCCAGCAGTCGACAGGAATTCTACAATGAGCAGTTCTTC.

The V and J genes are TRBV27 and TRBJ1-5; 7 bases align to TRBD1. Losses at the gene ends were 8 bases for V and 0 bases for J; bases not matched to a gene: 4. The CDR3 runs to 14 residues. In germline, CDR1 is MNHEY, CDR2 SMNVEV (reference sequence). CDR3: CASRQGNSNQPQHF. The CDR3, as DNA: TGTGCCAGCCGACAGGGAAATAGCAATCAGCCCCAGCATTTT.

The V and J genes are TRBV6-5 and TRBJ1-2; a possible D gene is TRBD1 (6 bases). This CDR3 comprises 13 residues. CDR1 and CDR2 (germline): MNHEY, SVGAGI. Trimming took 6 bases from V and 7 from J, leaving 15 bases between them. The CDR3 DNA reads as TGTGCCAGCAGAGCTCCGGGACACTCTGGCTACACCTTC. Amino acid sequence: CASRAPGHSGYTF.

The rearrangement joins TRBV29-1 to TRBJ1-1; D gene ambiguous. CDR3 size: 13 residues. Germline loops: CDR1 SQVTM, CDR2 ANQGSEA. Deletions cut 4 bases from V and 4 bases from J, with 13 bases between. CDR3 region: CSVVWPLLTEAFF. Here the CDR3 DNA reads TGCAGCGTTGTTTGGCCCTTGCTCACTGAAGCTTTCTTT.

The gene calls are TRBV13 and TRBJ1-1; D is uncertain. The CDR3 has 19 amino acids. Trimming left V 0 bases short and J 0 bases short, with 20 bases between. The germline V gene encodes CDR1 PRHDT and CDR2 FYEKMQ (reference sequence). CDR3 residues: CASSLGSSVQLGLNTEAFF. DNA of the CDR3: TGTGCCAGCAGCTTAGGTTCTTCGGTCCAGCTAGGATTGAACACTGAAGCTTTCTTT.

V usage is TRBV18 and J usage is TRBJ2-7; maybe TRBD1 (5 bases). In germline, CDR1 is KGHSH, CDR2 LQKENI. The CDR3 has 15 residues. Trimming removed 3 bases at V and 1 base at J, with 13 bases between. CDR3 protein: CASSPRRAGSYEQYF. Written as DNA, the CDR3 is TGTGCCAGCTCACCTCGTAGGGCAGGGTCCTACGAGCAGTACTTC.

The genes are TRBV5-1 and TRBJ2-1, with D maybe TRBD2 (6 bases). The CDR3 consists of 14 residues. Per the germline V gene, CDR1 is SGHRS and CDR2 is YFSETQ. Trimming shortened V by 4 bases and J by 5 bases, and 13 bases separated the two germline ends. CDR3 region: CASSPWRDNNEQFF. For the CDR3, the DNA is TGCGCCAGCAGCCCCTGGAGGGATAACAATGAGCAGTTCTTC. Full variable domain (outside the CDR3, taken from reference TRBV5-1 and TRBJ2-1): KAGVTQTPRYLIKTRGQQVTLSCSPISGHRSVSWYQQTPGQGLQFLFEYFSETQRNKGNFPGRFSGRQFSNSRSEMNVSTLELGDSALYLCASSPWRDNNEQFFGPGTRLTVL.

The chain joins TRBV27 to TRBJ2-1; 11 bases are shared with TRBD1. CDR1 MNHEY and CDR2 SMNVEV come from the germline V gene (reference sequence). Trimming cost V 4 bases and J 9 bases; bases outside gene matches: 8. This CDR3 contains 15 residues. The CDR3 is CASSSGTGGRSEQFF. Here the CDR3 DNA reads TGTGCCAGCAGTTCGGGGACAGGGGGTAGGAGTGAGCAGTTCTTC.

J is TRBJ2-1 and V is TRBV29-1, with a possible D match to TRBD1 (5 bases). From germline, CDR1 is SQVTM and CDR2 ANQGSEA. Deletions cut 3 bases from V and 6 bases from J, with 15 bases between. This CDR3 has 14 residues. In nucleotides, the CDR3 is TGCAGCGTTGAGGGGATAGGGGTGGGCAATGAGCAGTTCTTC. It is translated as CSVEGIGVGNEQFF.

The chain is built from TRBV11-2 and TRBJ1-1, with D possibly being TRBD1 (6 bases). Between the trimmed V and J ends, which lost 5 bases and 4 bases, there was a span of 14 bases. Germline loops: CDR1 SGHAT, CDR2 FQNNGV. The CDR3 is made up of 14 amino acids. CDR3 protein: CASSLQGRSTEAFF. The CDR3 coding sequence is TGTGCCAGCAGCCTACAGGGTCGGAGCACTGAAGCTTTCTTT.

J is TRBJ1-1 and V is TRBV18; D uncertain. From germline, CDR1 is KGHSH and CDR2 LQKENI. The V and J ends lost 2 bases and 4 bases respectively, with 8 bases between them. The CDR3 length is 13 residues. Written as DNA, the CDR3 is TGTGCCAGCTCACCAAGCGGCGTCACTGAAGCTTTCTTT. Translation: CASSPSGVTEAFF.

The chain employs TRBV28 and TRBJ2-1, with 8 bases aligning to TRBD2. The V and J ends lost 2 bases and 0 bases, in that order; junction bases with no gene match: 3. This CDR3 has 16 residues. Per the germline V gene, CDR1 is MDHEN and CDR2 is SYDVKM. CDR3: CASSLKRGGSYNEQFF. In DNA form, the CDR3 reads TGTGCCAGCAGTTTAAAACGGGGGGGCTCCTACAATGAGCAGTTCTTC.